This record concerns one TCR beta chain sequence. Described time point: newly diagnosed GD, antithyroid drugs for less than 3 months. From RNA extracted from PBMCs, the TCR library was made. The entry originates in a study of regulatory T cells in long-lasting Graves disease. The authors built TCR beta libraries using iRepertoire HTBI primers and Arm-PCR of CDR3 regions. TCRdb recomputed calls from the multiplex PCR reads with MiXCR, one row per CDR3 protein. The sample holds under 800,000 distinct CDR3 sequences; about 15% are singletons and the top ten take 18%. V lost 1 base, J lost 13 bases, and 8 bases lay in between. The CDR3 is 10 amino acids. CDR1 and CDR2 from the germline V gene are GTSNPN and SVGIG (reference sequence). The same data also went into a second study, on T cells in Graves' hyperthyroidism and ophthalmopathy. Per that paper: A first-round RT-PCR of the TCR CDR3 used the HTBI primer set.

The sequenced sample was peripheral blood mononuclear cells (PBMCs), obtained at new diagnosis, from a patient treated with antithyroid drugs. The V call is TRBV30, the J call TRBJ2-1, with D hard to call. The source is a woman aged 25 to 39 with Graves disease. The CDR3 reads CAWSGAAQFF. In DNA form, the CDR3 reads TGTGCCTGGAGTGGGGCAGCCCAGTTCTTC.